These 8 T cell receptor beta chains share one sample of origin, sequenced in a study of T cells in localized non-small cell lung cancer. This table comes from immunoSEQ multiplex PCR, and its TCRdb copy is limited to in-frame clones, with some not included. The sample has about 1,500 clones; 30% to 35% are singletons. This material consisted of normal lung tissue next to the tumor, taken before any cancer treatment. These receptors originate from a female donor at least 60 years old with stage I lung adenocarcinoma.

The chain carries TRBV10-3 and TRBJ2-1; D is unresolved. Trimming removed 10 bases at V and 7 bases at J, with 14 bases between. Germline-derived CDR1 and CDR2 are ENHRY and SYGVKD. The CDR3 spans 12 residues. The CDR3 here is CARSLYENEQFF. The CDR3 DNA reads TGTGCCAGGTCCCTGTATGAAAATGAGCAGTTCTTC.

This clone has just a few counts. This chain links TRBV6-8 with TRBJ1-3; TRBD1 matches at 10 bases. Germline V CDR1 and CDR2: MNHGY, SAAAGT. The CDR3 contains 16 residues. V lost 5 bases and J lost 3; bases outside the gene matches: 7. The CDR3 protein is CASSPDRGHIGNTIYF. For the CDR3, the DNA is TGTGCCAGCAGTCCTGACAGGGGGCATATTGGAAACACCATATATTTT.

The chain uses TRBV5-1 and TRBJ2-2; D ambiguous. Germline V gene lookup returns CDR1 SGHRS and CDR2 YFSETQ. This CDR3 region has 15 residues. Trimming left V 0 bases short and J 5 bases short, with 11 bases between. CDR3 coding DNA: TGCGCCAGCAGCTTGGATCTGGGGTCAACCGGGGAGCTGTTTTTT. Its translation: CASSLDLGSTGELFF. The variable domain in full, completed from reference TRBV5-1 and TRBJ2-2, reads KAGVTQTPRYLIKTRGQQVTLSCSPISGHRSVSWYQQTPGQGLQFLFEYFSETQRNKGNFPGRFSGRQFSNSRSEMNVSTLELGDSALYLCASSLDLGSTGELFFGEGSRLTVL.

The genes are TRBV19 and TRBJ2-6; D assignment may be TRBD1 or TRBD2 (5 bases each). The germline V gene encodes CDR1 LNHDA and CDR2 SQIVND (reference sequence). V lost 9 bases and J 2 bases, leaving 20 bases between the germline ends. The CDR3 contains 17 residues. CDR3 region: CASRTGTGDPGANVLTF. In nucleotides, the CDR3 is TGTGCCAGCAGGACCGGGACCGGGGACCCTGGGGCCAACGTCCTGACTTTC.

The chain links TRBV28 to TRBJ2-2; a possible D gene is TRBD2 (5 bases). The germline V gene has CDR1 MDHEN and CDR2 SYDVKM. V was clipped by 2 bases and J by 4 bases, with 5 bases between them. The CDR3 loop spans 13 amino acids. CDR3 protein: CASSLSGTGELFF. DNA of the CDR3: TGTGCCAGCAGTTTAAGCGGCACCGGGGAGCTGTTTTTT.

The V call is TRBV6-8, the J call TRBJ2-3; perhaps D is TRBD1 or TRBD2 (5 bases each). The CDR3 sequence is 13 residues long. V was pared by 4 bases and J by 9 bases, with 14 bases between. Germline CDR1 MNHGY, CDR2 SAAAGT. CDR3 sequence: CASSSGASGTQYF. The CDR3 DNA reads TGTGCCAGCAGTTCTGGGGCGTCGGGGACGCAGTATTTT.

This clone was seen more than once but under ten times. The chain carries TRBV5-1 and TRBJ1-1; 9 bases map to TRBD1. With 0 bases clipped from V and 4 bases from J, the junction kept 4 bases outside the gene matches. The germline gives CDR1 SGHRS, CDR2 YFSETQ. The CDR3 consists of 15 residues. The CDR3 DNA follows: TGCGCCAGCAGCTTGGAGACGACAGGGGGCACTGAAGCTTTCTTT. The encoded protein is CASSLETTGGTEAFF.

The chain couples TRBV11-3 to TRBJ2-5; 9 nucleotides align to TRBD2. The CDR3 spans 14 residues. The trim removed 5 bases at V and 4 bases at J, leaving 5 bases unmatched. Germline CDR1 reads SGHNT; CDR2 reads YENEEA. The CDR3, as DNA: TGTGCCAGCAGCAAGGGACTAGCCTTAGAGACCCAGTACTTC. Its protein product is CASSKGLALETQYF.